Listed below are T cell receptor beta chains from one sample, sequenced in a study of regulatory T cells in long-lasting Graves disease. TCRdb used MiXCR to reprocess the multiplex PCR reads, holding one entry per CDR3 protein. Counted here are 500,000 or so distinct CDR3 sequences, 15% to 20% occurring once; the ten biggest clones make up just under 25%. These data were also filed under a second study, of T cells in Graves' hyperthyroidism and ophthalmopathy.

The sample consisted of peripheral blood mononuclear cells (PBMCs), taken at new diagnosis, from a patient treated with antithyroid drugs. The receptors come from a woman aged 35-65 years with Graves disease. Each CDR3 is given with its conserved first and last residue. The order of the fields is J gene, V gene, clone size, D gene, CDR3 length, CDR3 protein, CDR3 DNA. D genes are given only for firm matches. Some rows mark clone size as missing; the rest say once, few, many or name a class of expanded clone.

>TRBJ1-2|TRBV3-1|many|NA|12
CASRKGLMGYTF
TGTGCCAGCAGGAAAGGGCTCATGGGCTACACCTTC
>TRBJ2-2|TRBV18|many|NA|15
CASSPPGRSLGELFF
TGTGCCAGCTCACCACCGGGGCGATCTTTGGGGGAGCTGTTTTTT
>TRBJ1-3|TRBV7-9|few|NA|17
CASSSIQTGFSGNTIYF
TGTGCCAGCAGCTCCATCCAAACGGGGTTCTCTGGAAACACCATATATTTT
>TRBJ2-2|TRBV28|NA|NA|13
CATGGDDTGELFF
TGTGCCACAGGGGGGGATGACACCGGGGAGCTGTTTTTT
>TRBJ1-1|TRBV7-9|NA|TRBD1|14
CASSLTGSRTEAFF
TGTGCCAGCAGCTTGACAGGGTCTCGCACTGAAGCTTTCTTT
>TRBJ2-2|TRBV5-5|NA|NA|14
CASRRTANTGELFF
TGTGCCAGCAGACGGACGGCGAACACCGGGGAGCTGTTTTTT
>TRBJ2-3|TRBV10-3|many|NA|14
CAIRDGAAPDTQYF
TGTGCCATCAGGGATGGTGCTGCACCAGATACGCAGTATTTT
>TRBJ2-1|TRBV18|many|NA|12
CASSPPPNEQFF
TGTGCCAGCTCACCACCCCCAAATGAGCAGTTCTTC
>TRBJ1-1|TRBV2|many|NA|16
CASSEVGPPPDSEAFF
TGTGCCAGCAGTGAAGTTGGGCCCCCGCCAGACAGCGAAGCTTTCTTT
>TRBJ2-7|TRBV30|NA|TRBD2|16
CAWSGLSGGSSYEQYF
TGTGCCTGGAGTGGGCTGAGCGGGGGGTCCTCCTACGAGCAGTACTTC
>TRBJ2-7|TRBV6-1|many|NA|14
CASSPGPPTYEQYF
TGTGCCAGCAGTCCGGGCCCACCGACCTACGAGCAGTACTTC
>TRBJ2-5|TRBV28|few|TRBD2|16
CACSLPTNGGGETQYF
TGTGCCTGCAGTTTACCGACCAATGGGGGAGGGGAGACCCAGTACTTC
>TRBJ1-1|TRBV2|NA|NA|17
CASSANGQSYVITEAFF
TGTGCCAGCAGTGCAAATGGACAGTCTTACGTCATTACTGAAGCTTTCTTT
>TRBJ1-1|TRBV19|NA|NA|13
CASSPAGQKKAFF
TGTGCCAGTAGCCCTGCCGGGCAGAAGAAAGCTTTCTTT
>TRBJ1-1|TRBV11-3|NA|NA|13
CASSLTTEVWAFF
TGTGCCAGCAGCTTAACCACGGAGGTTTGGGCTTTCTTT
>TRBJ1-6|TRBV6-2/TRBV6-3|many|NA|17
CASSYEYRGAENSPLHF
TGTGCCAGCAGTTACGAATATCGGGGGGCGGAGAATTCACCCCTCCACTTT
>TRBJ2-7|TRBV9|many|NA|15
CASSVGTQEGYEQYF
TGTGCCAGCAGCGTTGGGACCCAGGAGGGCTACGAGCAGTACTTC
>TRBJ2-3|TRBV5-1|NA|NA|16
CASSPSGGFFTDTQYF
TGCGCCAGCAGCCCCTCGGGGGGCTTCTTCACAGATACGCAGTATTTT
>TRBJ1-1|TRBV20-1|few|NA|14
CSARVAGRETEAFF
TGCAGTGCTAGAGTAGCAGGACGGGAGACTGAAGCTTTCTTT
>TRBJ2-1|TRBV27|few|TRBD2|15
CASRILAGGLDEQFF
TGTGCCAGCAGGATACTAGCGGGGGGGCTGGATGAGCAGTTCTTC
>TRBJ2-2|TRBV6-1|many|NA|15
CASSLVRPNTGELFF
TGTGCCAGCAGCTTAGTTCGACCGAACACCGGGGAGCTGTTTTTT
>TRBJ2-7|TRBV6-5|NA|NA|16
CASSYSRQKQTYEQYF
TGTGCCAGCAGTTACTCCAGACAGAAACAAACCTACGAGCAGTACTTC
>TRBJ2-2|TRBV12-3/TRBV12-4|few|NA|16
CASNSGPGLRAGELFF
TGTGCCAGCAATTCGGGTCCGGGATTAAGGGCCGGGGAGCTGTTTTTT
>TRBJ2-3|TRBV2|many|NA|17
CASSGYRLASGTDTQYF
TGTGCCAGCAGTGGTTATCGTCTAGCGAGCGGCACAGATACGCAGTATTTT
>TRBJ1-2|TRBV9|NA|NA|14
CASSPWTVTGGYTF
TGTGCCAGCAGCCCATGGACAGTAACTGGCGGCTACACCTTC
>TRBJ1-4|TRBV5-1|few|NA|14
CASSPGSGDEKLFF
TGCGCCAGCAGCCCGGGGTCGGGCGATGAAAAACTGTTTTTT
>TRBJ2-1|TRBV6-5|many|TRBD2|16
CASSLDRPGGPNEQFF
TGTGCCAGCAGTTTAGATCGACCGGGGGGGCCCAATGAGCAGTTCTTC
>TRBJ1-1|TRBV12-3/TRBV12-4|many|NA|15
CASSPRGAGNTEAFF
TGTGCCAGCAGTCCTAGGGGGGCCGGAAACACTGAAGCTTTCTTT